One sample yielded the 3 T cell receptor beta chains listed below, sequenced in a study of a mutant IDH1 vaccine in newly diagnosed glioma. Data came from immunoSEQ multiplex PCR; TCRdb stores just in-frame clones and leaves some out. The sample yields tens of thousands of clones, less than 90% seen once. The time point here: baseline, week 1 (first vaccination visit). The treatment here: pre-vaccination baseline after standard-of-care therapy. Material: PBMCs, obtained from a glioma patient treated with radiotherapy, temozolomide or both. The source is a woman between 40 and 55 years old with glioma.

The CDR3 here is CASSIDPGTGADTQYF. CDR3 bases: TGTGCCAGTAGTATTGATCCCGGGACAGGGGCAGATACGCAGTATTTT. J is TRBJ2-3 and V is TRBV19, with TRBD1 identical over 10 bases. The CDR3 spans 16 residues. The ends lost 3 bases at V and 4 bases at J; junction bases unmatched: 7. From germline, CDR1 is LNHDA and CDR2 SQIVND (reference sequence).

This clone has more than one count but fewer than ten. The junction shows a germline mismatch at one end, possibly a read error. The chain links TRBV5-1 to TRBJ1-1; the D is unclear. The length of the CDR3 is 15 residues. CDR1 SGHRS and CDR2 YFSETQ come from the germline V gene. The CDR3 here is CASSKLGGENTEAFF. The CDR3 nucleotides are TGCGCCAGCAGCAAGCTTGGCGGGGAGAACACCGAAGCTTTCTTT.

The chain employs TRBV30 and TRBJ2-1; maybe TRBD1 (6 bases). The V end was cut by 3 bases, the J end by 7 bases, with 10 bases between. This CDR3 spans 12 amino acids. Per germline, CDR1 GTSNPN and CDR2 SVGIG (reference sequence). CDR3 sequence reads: CAWSPRGNEQFF. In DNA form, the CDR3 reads TGTGCCTGGAGCCCCAGGGGTAATGAGCAGTTCTTC. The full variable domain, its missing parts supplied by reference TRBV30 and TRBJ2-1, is SQTIHQWPATLVQPVGSPLSLECTVEGTSNPNLYWYRQAAGRGLQLLFYSVGIGQISSEVPQNLSASRPQDRQFILSSKKLLLSDSGFYLCAWSPRGNEQFFGPGTRLTVL.